This T cell receptor (beta chain) was retrieved from a study of spatial heterogeneity in lung cancer. Turning to the study itself: A unique TCR and UMI combination showed up more than ten times in raw reads, on average.

In this sample, this clonotype turned up many times. Each molecule of TCR cDNA was tagged with one unique molecular identifier. In TCRdb, the 5' RACE reads were re-called with MiXCR into one record per CDR3 protein. Of 45,000 to 55,000 distinct CDR3 sequences listed, roughly 5.2% are singletons. Time point of the sample: sample taken at primary tumor resection. Tumor, nontumor lung or frozen PBMC supplied whole RNA, sequenced without sorting. The germline V gene has CDR1 SQVTM and CDR2 ANQGSEA. The CDR3 spans 13 residues. V was cut by 4 bases and J by 4 bases, with 11 bases left in between. The TCR comes from a male donor with early-stage non-small cell lung cancer. This chain links TRBV29-1 with TRBJ1-5; no clear D. Sequences were derived from PBMCs, sampled at surgery. DNA of the CDR3: TGCAGCGTTGTGGGAGGTTATAATCAGCCCCAGCATTTT. Protein product: CSVVGGYNQPQHF.